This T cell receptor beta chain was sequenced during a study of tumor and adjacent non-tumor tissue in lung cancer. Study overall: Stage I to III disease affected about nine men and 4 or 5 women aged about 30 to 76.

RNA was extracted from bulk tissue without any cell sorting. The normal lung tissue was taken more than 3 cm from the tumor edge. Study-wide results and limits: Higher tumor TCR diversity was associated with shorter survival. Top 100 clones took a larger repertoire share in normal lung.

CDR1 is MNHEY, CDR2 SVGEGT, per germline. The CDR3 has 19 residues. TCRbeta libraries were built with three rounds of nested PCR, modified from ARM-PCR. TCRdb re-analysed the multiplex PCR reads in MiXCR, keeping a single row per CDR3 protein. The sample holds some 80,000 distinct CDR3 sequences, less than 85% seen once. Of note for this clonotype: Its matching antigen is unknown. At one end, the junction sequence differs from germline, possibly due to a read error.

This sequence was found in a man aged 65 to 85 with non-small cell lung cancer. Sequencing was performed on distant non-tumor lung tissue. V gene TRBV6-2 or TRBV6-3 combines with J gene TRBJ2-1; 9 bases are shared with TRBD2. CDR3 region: CASSYSATSGRAVYNEQLF. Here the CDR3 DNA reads TGTGCCAGCAGTTATTCTGCGACTAGCGGTAGGGCCGTATACAATGAGCAGCTCTTT.